This T cell receptor (beta chain) is drawn from a study of T-cell memory formation after mild COVID-19. The study, taken as a whole, reports: Nothing confirmed that second-wave clones peaking on day 37 were specific for SARS-CoV-2.

In the case of this clonotype: What it binds is not known.

TCRdb processed the 5' RACE reads anew with MiXCR; each CDR3 protein has one entry. This sample has 120,000 to 150,000 distinct CDR3 sequences; 6% to 6.5% occur once, and the top ten carry more than 2%. The germline V and J ends were trimmed by 5 bases and 4 bases, with 10 bases remaining between them. This CDR3 contains 13 residues. The chain recombines TRBV12-3 or TRBV12-4 with TRBJ2-3, with D maybe TRBD2 (5 bases). Sequencing input: PBMCs or a T cell subset sorted from them (not recorded which). The TCR was taken from an adult woman who had mild COVID-19 (a few samples of this study predate the infection). Cell type and time point are not known. CDR3 sequence reads: CASSLGVADTQYF. The CDR3 coding sequence is TGTGCCAGCAGTCTCGGGGTGGCAGATACGCAGTATTTT.